This TCR beta chain was profiled in a study of CD8+ T cells in alopecia areata. Overall study: Tofacitinib ran for 6 to 18 months before 6 months off drug.

With respect to this clone: What it recognizes is unknown.

The germline gives CDR1 MNHEY, CDR2 SMNVEV (reference sequence). The V and J ends lost 4 bases and 0 bases respectively, with 9 bases between them. The CDR3 sequence is 14 residues long. Reverse transcription of extracted RNA yielded cDNA, which provided the sequencing template. TCRdb keeps only in-frame clones here, not all; method: immunoSEQ multiplex PCR. The profile shows about 130,000 clones, around 49% of them singletons. Notes on the study in general: Scalp sequencing captures resident alphabeta T cells of normal skin too. TCR sharing across patients was less clear than in mice, possibly HLA-related. More clonal than normal scalp was lesional scalp, particularly alopecia totalis/universalis.

This sequence was found in a human donor with alopecia areata. The chain combines TRBV27 with TRBJ1-1, with a weak D call TRBD1 (6 bases). Sequencing used CD8+ T cells sorted from blood, obtained at week 0. The CDR3 sequence is CASSYRAVNTEAFF. CDR3 nucleotide sequence: TGTGCCAGCAGTTACAGGGCCGTGAACACTGAAGCTTTCTTT.